Sequencing of this TCR beta chain was carried out in a study of shared clonotypes between healthy human individuals. Study-wide results and caveats: Sampling included only blood; tissue repertoires likely differ.

Trimming pared 7 bases from V and 2 bases from J, leaving 17 bases between. CDR1 is MNHEY, CDR2 SMNVEV, per germline (reference sequence). The CDR3 loop spans 15 amino acids. Some clones are missing from TCRdb's copy, which holds only in-frame ones; the method was immunoSEQ multiplex PCR. The table shows approximately 710,000 clones, with about nine tenths occurring only once. Worth noting for this clone: Its antigen remains unidentified.

Both CD45RO+ cells and CCR7-negative CD45RA+ TemRA cells were combined to make up CD8 memory. The origin of this receptor is a man between 18 and 35 years old in good health. Some clones in this sample may be carry-over from other donors' samples. Sequencing was carried out using memory CD8+ T cells from PBMCs. The subset denotes: CD45RO+ cells pooled with CCR7-negative TemRA cells. This chain joins TRBV27 and TRBJ1-2; D is undetermined. Written as DNA, the CDR3 is TGTGCCAGCACCTCCCGGGCGGGCAAAAACTATGGCTACACCTTC. It is translated as CASTSRAGKNYGYTF.